This is a list of T cell receptor beta chains from one sample in a study of CD8 T cells in Susac syndrome. TCRdb redid the calling of the immunoSEQ multiplex PCR reads with MiXCR, one entry per CDR3 protein. The sample consists of about 200,000 distinct CDR3 sequences, roughly 94% of them appearing once. Sequencing was carried out using CD4+ T cells from PBMCs. These receptors were obtained from a human donor in good health. Both conserved end residues are part of each CDR3. The D gene is left open where the match is weak. Clone size is stated in some rows and not others, as once, few, many or a class when expanded.

d_call: .; j_call: TRBJ1-2; clone_size: .; v_call: TRBV2; cdr3_aa: CASSESNIVGYGYTF; cdr3_nt: TGTGCCAGCAGTGAGTCGAATATCGTAGGCTATGGCTACACCTTC
d_call: .; j_call: TRBJ2-1; clone_size: .; v_call: TRBV7-3; cdr3_aa: CASSLTNWNEQFF; cdr3_nt: TGTGCCAGCAGCTTAACGAACTGGAATGAGCAGTTCTTC
d_call: .; j_call: TRBJ2-5; clone_size: .; v_call: TRBV3-1; cdr3_aa: CASSYGTSQETQYF; cdr3_nt: TGTGCCAGCAGCTACGGGACTTCACAAGAGACCCAGTACTTC
d_call: .; j_call: TRBJ1-2; clone_size: .; v_call: TRBV10-2; cdr3_aa: CASSELTPETQNGYTF; cdr3_nt: TGCGCCAGCAGTGAGTTGACCCCGGAGACACAGAATGGCTACACCTTC
d_call: .; j_call: TRBJ2-1; clone_size: .; v_call: TRBV24-1; cdr3_aa: CATSDSATGRVAYNEQFF; cdr3_nt: TGTGCCACCAGTGATTCCGCAACAGGGAGAGTCGCCTACAATGAGCAGTTCTTC
d_call: TRBD1; j_call: TRBJ2-3; clone_size: .; v_call: TRBV29-1; cdr3_aa: CSVGETGEADTQYF; cdr3_nt: TGCAGCGTTGGAGAGACAGGGGAGGCAGATACGCAGTATTTT
d_call: TRBD1; j_call: TRBJ1-5; clone_size: .; v_call: TRBV29-1; cdr3_aa: CSVGDRSNQPQHF; cdr3_nt: TGCAGCGTTGGGGACAGGAGCAATCAGCCCCAGCATTTT
d_call: TRBD1; j_call: TRBJ2-3; clone_size: .; v_call: TRBV12-3/TRBV12-4; cdr3_aa: CASRSWGQVTDTQYF; cdr3_nt: TGTGCCAGCAGATCCTGGGGACAGGTAACAGATACGCAGTATTTT
d_call: .; j_call: TRBJ2-7; clone_size: .; v_call: TRBV18; cdr3_aa: CASSPTNPGTGYEQYF; cdr3_nt: TGTGCCAGCTCACCGACAAATCCCGGGACTGGCTACGAGCAGTACTTC
d_call: .; j_call: TRBJ2-7; clone_size: few; v_call: TRBV7-9; cdr3_aa: CASSTVGLSYEQYF; cdr3_nt: TGTGCCAGCAGCACCGTCGGATTATCCTACGAGCAGTACTTC
d_call: TRBD1; j_call: TRBJ2-1; clone_size: .; v_call: TRBV4-1; cdr3_aa: CASSQAEGQGIHNEQFF; cdr3_nt: TGCGCCAGCAGCCAAGCGGAGGGACAGGGGATACACAATGAGCAGTTCTTC
d_call: .; j_call: TRBJ1-1; clone_size: .; v_call: TRBV20-1; cdr3_aa: CSAEAKEWDTEAFF; cdr3_nt: TGCAGTGCTGAGGCGAAAGAGTGGGACACTGAAGCTTTCTTT
d_call: .; j_call: TRBJ2-5; clone_size: .; v_call: TRBV4-3; cdr3_aa: CASSQDHRETQYF; cdr3_nt: TGCGCCAGCAGCCAAGATCACAGAGAGACCCAGTACTTC
d_call: .; j_call: TRBJ2-1; clone_size: .; v_call: TRBV6-2/TRBV6-3; cdr3_aa: CASSYQVGEQFF; cdr3_nt: TGTGCCAGCAGTTATCAGGTGGGTGAGCAGTTCTTC
d_call: .; j_call: TRBJ2-3; clone_size: once; v_call: TRBV29-1; cdr3_aa: CSVVLLRGARDTQYF; cdr3_nt: TGCAGCGTTGTACTTTTGCGCGGGGCCCGGGATACGCAGTATTTT
d_call: TRBD2; j_call: TRBJ2-2; clone_size: .; v_call: TRBV12-3/TRBV12-4; cdr3_aa: CASRTSGSGTGELFF; cdr3_nt: TGTGCCAGCAGGACTAGCGGGAGTGGCACCGGGGAGCTGTTTTTT
d_call: .; j_call: TRBJ1-2; clone_size: .; v_call: TRBV20-1; cdr3_aa: CTNIPGASNYGYTF; cdr3_nt: TGTACCAACATCCCAGGGGCAAGTAACTATGGCTACACCTTC
d_call: TRBD2; j_call: TRBJ2-1; clone_size: .; v_call: TRBV5-4; cdr3_aa: CASSFGGSDGNEQFF; cdr3_nt: TGTGCCAGCAGCTTTGGCGGGAGCGATGGAAATGAGCAGTTCTTC
d_call: .; j_call: TRBJ2-5; clone_size: .; v_call: TRBV29-1; cdr3_aa: CSVEVLAQETQYF; cdr3_nt: TGCAGCGTTGAAGTCTTAGCCCAGGAGACCCAGTACTTC
d_call: .; j_call: TRBJ2-3; clone_size: .; v_call: TRBV7-9; cdr3_aa: CASSLVLDIYTQYF; cdr3_nt: TGTGCCAGCAGCTTAGTTCTGGACATCTATACGCAGTATTTT
d_call: .; j_call: TRBJ1-2; clone_size: few; v_call: TRBV5-4; cdr3_aa: CASSQESGYTF; cdr3_nt: TGTGCCAGCAGCCAGGAGTCTGGCTACACCTTC
d_call: TRBD1; j_call: TRBJ2-1; clone_size: once; v_call: TRBV27; cdr3_aa: CASSSDRTYNEQFF; cdr3_nt: TGTGCCAGCAGTTCGGACAGGACCTACAATGAGCAGTTCTTC
d_call: .; j_call: TRBJ1-2; clone_size: .; v_call: TRBV7-9; cdr3_aa: CAIGWGYTF; cdr3_nt: TGTGCCATTGGGTGGGGCTACACCTTC
d_call: .; j_call: TRBJ1-1; clone_size: .; v_call: TRBV30; cdr3_aa: CAWIDGEAFF; cdr3_nt: TGTGCCTGGATCGACGGTGAAGCTTTCTTT
d_call: .; j_call: TRBJ1-1; clone_size: .; v_call: TRBV7-2; cdr3_aa: CASSLDAGNTEAFF; cdr3_nt: TGTGCCAGCAGCTTAGATGCAGGGAACACTGAAGCTTTCTTT
d_call: TRBD2; j_call: TRBJ2-5; clone_size: .; v_call: TRBV10-3; cdr3_aa: CAIMTGLGTQYF; cdr3_nt: TGTGCCATCATGACGGGACTAGGGACCCAGTACTTC
d_call: .; j_call: TRBJ2-2; clone_size: .; v_call: TRBV7-2; cdr3_aa: CASSSGRPQNTGELFF; cdr3_nt: TGTGCCAGCAGCTCGGGACGCCCACAGAACACCGGGGAGCTGTTTTTT
d_call: .; j_call: TRBJ1-2; clone_size: .; v_call: TRBV3-1; cdr3_aa: CASSQTQVDSYGYTF; cdr3_nt: TGTGCCAGCAGCCAGACCCAGGTGGACTCTTATGGCTACACCTTC
d_call: TRBD1; j_call: TRBJ2-5; clone_size: .; v_call: TRBV29-1; cdr3_aa: CSARDRVAETQYF; cdr3_nt: TGCAGCGCCCGGGACAGGGTCGCAGAGACCCAGTACTTC
d_call: TRBD2; j_call: TRBJ2-1; clone_size: .; v_call: TRBV29-1; cdr3_aa: CSLLFSGRNNEQFF; cdr3_nt: TGCAGCCTTCTTTTTAGCGGGAGAAACAATGAGCAGTTCTTC
d_call: .; j_call: TRBJ2-3; clone_size: .; v_call: TRBV20-1; cdr3_aa: CSASWADTQYF; cdr3_nt: TGCAGTGCTAGCTGGGCAGATACGCAGTATTTT
d_call: .; j_call: TRBJ1-2; clone_size: .; v_call: TRBV3-1; cdr3_aa: CASSHRTVNGGYTF; cdr3_nt: TGTGCCAGCAGCCACAGGACAGTTAACGGTGGCTACACCTTC
d_call: TRBD2; j_call: TRBJ2-1; clone_size: .; v_call: TRBV20-1; cdr3_aa: CSAISGNYNEQFF; cdr3_nt: TGCAGTGCTATTAGCGGGAACTACAATGAGCAGTTCTTC
d_call: .; j_call: TRBJ1-2; clone_size: .; v_call: TRBV14; cdr3_aa: CASSQSRTVGYTF; cdr3_nt: TGTGCCAGCAGCCAATCTCGGACAGTCGGCTACACCTTC
d_call: .; j_call: TRBJ1-2; clone_size: .; v_call: TRBV23-1; cdr3_aa: CASSHRPTRGQCDTF; cdr3_nt: TGCGCCAGCAGTCATCGGCCGACCAGGGGTCAATGTGACACCTTC
d_call: TRBD1; j_call: TRBJ2-6; clone_size: .; v_call: TRBV12-3/TRBV12-4; cdr3_aa: CASRTGRSGANVLTF; cdr3_nt: TGTGCCAGCCGGACAGGCCGCTCTGGGGCCAACGTCCTGACTTTC
d_call: TRBD1; j_call: TRBJ1-2; clone_size: .; v_call: TRBV7-3; cdr3_aa: CASSLSAGQSYGYTF; cdr3_nt: TGTGCCAGCAGCTTATCGGCGGGACAGAGCTATGGCTACACCTTC
d_call: .; j_call: TRBJ1-4; clone_size: .; v_call: TRBV9; cdr3_aa: CASSAHQGTGEKLFF; cdr3_nt: TGTGCCAGCAGCGCCCATCAGGGGACGGGTGAAAAACTGTTTTTT
d_call: TRBD1; j_call: TRBJ1-4; clone_size: .; v_call: TRBV7-9; cdr3_aa: CASSSDRGSEKLFF; cdr3_nt: TGTGCCAGCAGCTCGGACAGGGGAAGTGAAAAACTGTTTTTT
d_call: TRBD2; j_call: TRBJ2-4; clone_size: .; v_call: TRBV19; cdr3_aa: CASSASSGGAVDIQYF; cdr3_nt: TGTGCCAGTAGTGCGTCTAGCGGGGGGGCCGTCGACATTCAGTACTTC
d_call: .; j_call: TRBJ1-2; clone_size: .; v_call: TRBV14; cdr3_aa: CASSQDPGPNYGYTF; cdr3_nt: TGTGCCAGCAGCCAAGACCCGGGACCTAACTATGGCTACACCTTC
d_call: .; j_call: TRBJ1-5; clone_size: once; v_call: TRBV15; cdr3_aa: CATEDLTGNGYQPQHF; cdr3_nt: TGTGCCACCGAAGACCTAACAGGGAACGGTTATCAGCCCCAGCATTTT
d_call: .; j_call: TRBJ2-1; clone_size: .; v_call: TRBV9; cdr3_aa: CASSVLERGAEQFF; cdr3_nt: TGTGCCAGCAGCGTACTAGAAAGAGGTGCTGAGCAGTTCTTC
d_call: TRBD1; j_call: TRBJ1-1; clone_size: .; v_call: TRBV29-1; cdr3_aa: CSVAWGQQNTEAFF; cdr3_nt: TGCAGCGTTGCGTGGGGACAGCAGAACACTGAAGCTTTCTTT
d_call: .; j_call: TRBJ1-2; clone_size: .; v_call: TRBV30; cdr3_aa: CAWSVSSSTF; cdr3_nt: TGTGCCTGGAGTGTATCGTCCTCCACCTTC